This TCR beta chain was profiled in a study of blood T cell repertoires in COVID-19 (dated by TCRdb to the early 2020s). With respect to the entire study: Samples from collaborators originated in the United States, Italy and Spain and spanned both the acute and convalescent phases of COVID-19. The repertoires were made available in a free public database intended to serve as a resource for research on the immune response to SARS-CoV-2. HLA class I and class II types, where available, came from metadata supplied by the sample provider rather than from assay-based typing. Samples came from the ongoing ImmuneRACE study (first 160 participants) plus 1,254 subjects from 6 global collaborators. The dataset comprised deeply sampled blood TCRbeta repertoires from subjects exposed to, actively infected with, or recovered from COVID-19. The prospective study material was composed of cDNA or gDNA derived from T cells, B-cell-depleted T cells, or PBMCs. The sample metadata nearly always contained a de-identified subject ID, COVID-19 status, age in years and sex. The full study reports these points: The quantity of clinical and demographic metadata differed by source and by participant and was supplied without curation.

Whole blood was collected in K2EDTA tubes by collaborating institutions according to the institutions' own protocols. Collaborator samples were shipped for TCRbeta analysis as frozen whole blood, isolated PBMCs, or DNA extracted from either sample type. As to this clone: Its specific antigen is unknown. Base qualities are not recorded, but no much larger clone differs from it by a single base.

The CDR3 spans 16 residues, from the cysteine through the phenylalanine. Only the CDR3 DNA is retained, 48 bases long and in frame from the first base. V ends up 3 bases short and J 9 bases short, with an unmatched junction base count of 13. Via the germline V gene, CDR1 is MDHEN and CDR2 SYDVKM. The immunoSEQ Assay, a bias-controlled multiplex PCR, was used to amplify TCRbeta CDR3 regions from genomic DNA. For the original study's pipeline: Within the assay, amplification of reference gene primers was used to estimate how many nucleated cells each sample contained. To quantify the absolute abundance of each unique TCRbeta CDR3 rearrangement, sequence reads were collapsed and filtered. For each sample, productive Simpson clonality was calculated as the square root of Simpson's diversity index over productive rearrangements. In TCRdb, the immuneACCESS table is reduced to in-frame sequences with V and J assigned. These tables do not hold every clone; where another copy was compared, an unresolved V gene accounts for under half, and the others remain unexplained. Clonal size and the V and J genes are those of that table, whereas D and trimming came from the DNA. In this sample the table shows 130,000 or so clones, about 86% of which occur a single time. Approximately 8% of the sample comes from the top ten.

The chain was built from TRBV28 and TRBJ2-5, with 10 bases in between that match TRBD2. Input material: peripheral blood. This TCR came from a woman aged 55-75 years with acute or convalescent COVID-19. The CDR3 amino acid sequence is: CASSLIAGGPWGAQYF. The base sequence is TGTGCCAGCAGTTTGATAGCGGGGGGCCCCTGGGGGGCCCAGTACTTC.